Below are 22 T cell receptor beta chains sequenced from a single sample in a study of blood T cell repertoires in COVID-19. This table comes from immunoSEQ multiplex PCR, and its TCRdb copy is limited to in-frame clones, with some not included. The sample shows around 140,000 clones, about 80% of them seen only once. The sample consisted of peripheral blood. These receptors originate from a man aged 65 to 85 who had recovered from COVID-19.

J is TRBJ2-7 and V is TRBV28, with unresolved D. The CDR3 runs to 13 residues. The germline gives CDR1 MDHEN, CDR2 SYDVKM. The ends were cut back, 4 bases at V and 1 base at J, with 8 bases in the middle. The CDR3 loop reads CASSSPGSYEQYF. As DNA, the CDR3 is TGTGCCAGCAGTTCCCCCGGGTCCTACGAGCAGTACTTC.

The gene calls are TRBV7-2 and TRBJ2-1, with a possible D match to TRBD1 (5 bases). Trimming left V 2 bases short and J 5 bases short, with 10 bases between. The germline gives CDR1 SGHTA, CDR2 FQGNSA. The CDR3 extends over 14 amino acids. The CDR3 DNA reads TGTGCCAGCAGCTTATCACAGGCAAACAATGAGCAGTTCTTC. It codes for CASSLSQANNEQFF.

This sequence joins TRBV5-4 and TRBJ1-6; tentative D call: TRBD1 (6 bases). V was pared by 0 bases and J by 10 bases, with 14 bases between. The CDR3 has 15 amino acids. CDR1 SGHNT and CDR2 YYREEE come from the germline V gene (reference sequence). CDR3 coding DNA: TGTGCCAGCAGCTTGGCGGCAGGGGTCGAATCACCCCTCCACTTT. Translating gives CASSLAAGVESPLHF.

This rearrangement joins TRBV5-6 to TRBJ2-2; possible D gene TRBD1, 6 bases. Germline CDR1 SGHDT, CDR2 YYEEEE. Between the trimmed V and J ends, which lost 4 bases and 3 bases, there was a span of 16 bases. This CDR3 comprises 16 residues. Here the CDR3 reads CASSGSGVIYTGELFF. The CDR3 bases are TGTGCCAGCAGCGGGTCAGGGGTTATCTACACCGGGGAGCTGTTTTTT.

This chain connects TRBV9 to TRBJ2-7; 8 bases map to TRBD2. This CDR3 has 15 residues. Germline CDR1 reads SGDLS; CDR2 reads YYNGEE. J gave up 5 bases and V 3 bases, and 10 bases lay outside the gene matches. For the CDR3, the DNA is TGTGCCAGCAGCGCCCAGGGACTAGACGTCAACGAGCAGTACTTC. It is translated as CASSAQGLDVNEQYF.

This chain connects TRBV18 to TRBJ1-1; D gene uncertain. V was trimmed by 6 bases and J by 2 bases, leaving 13 bases between them. The CDR3 spans 14 residues. Germline values: CDR1 KGHSH, CDR2 LQKENI. The CDR3 reads CASSPGGGNTEAFF. The DNA of the CDR3 is TGTGCCAGCTCGCCGGGAGGCGGAAACACTGAAGCTTTCTTT.

The chain is built from TRBV19 and TRBJ1-5; 8 nucleotides line up with TRBD1. The CDR3 is 16 residues long. V trimming: 6 bases; J trimming: 0 bases; junction bases outside the gene matches: 7. Germline V gene data show CDR1 as LNHDA and CDR2 as SQIVND (reference sequence). CDR3 loop: CASSGTGGHSNQPQHF. The CDR3 region has the DNA TGTGCCAGTAGCGGAACAGGGGGACATAGCAATCAGCCCCAGCATTTT. The complete variable domain, with remaining parts taken from reference TRBV19 and TRBJ1-5, reads DGGITQSPKYLFRKEGQNVTLSCEQNLNHDAMYWYRQDPGQGLRLIYYSQIVNDFQKGDIAEGYSVSREKKESFPLTVTSAQKNPTAFYLCASSGTGGHSNQPQHFGDGTRLSIL.

This chain joins TRBV2 and TRBJ2-3; possibly TRBD1 for D (7 bases). V was clipped by 0 bases and J by 1 base, with 11 bases between them. The CDR3 is 16 residues long. CDR1 and CDR2 (germline): SNHLY, FYNNEI. In DNA, the CDR3 is TGTGCCAGCAGTGAAGCTGGAGGGGGCGGCACAGATACGCAGTATTTT. This translates into CASSEAGGGGTDTQYF.

V is TRBV15 and J is TRBJ2-5; D is unresolved. Deletions cut 7 bases from V and 2 bases from J, with 8 bases between. CDR3 length: 12 amino acids. Germline V gives CDR1 LNHNV, CDR2 YYDKDF (reference sequence). DNA for the CDR3: TGTGCCACCACAGAAATTCAAGAGACCCAGTACTTC. This encodes CATTEIQETQYF.

This sequence joins TRBV27 and TRBJ2-2, with a possible D match to TRBD1 (6 bases). The CDR3 sequence is 14 residues long. Germline loops: CDR1 MNHEY, CDR2 SMNVEV (reference sequence). Trimming pared 2 bases from V and 7 bases from J, leaving 11 bases between. For the CDR3, the DNA is TGTGCCAGCAGTTTAGGGGGCGCGGGCGGGGAGCTGTTTTTT. It encodes CASSLGGAGGELFF.

This clone was detected once. The rearrangement links TRBV12-2 to TRBJ2-1; the tabulated D call, TRBD2, remains unverified against the DNA. TRBV12-2 is noted as a pseudogene. CDR3 length: 16 residues. CDR3 sequence: CASRLEPGLAGVEQFF. CDR3 bases: TGTGCAAGTCGCTTAGAGCCGGGACTAGCGGGAGTTGAGCAGTTCTTC.

This clone was seen once. The chain links TRBV11-2 to TRBJ2-4, with a possible D match to TRBD1 (5 bases). Germline-derived CDR1 and CDR2 are SGHAT and FQNNGV. Trimming shortened V by 0 bases and J by 2 bases, and 11 bases separated the two germline ends. CDR3 size: 16 residues. CDR3 bases: TGTGCCAGCAGCTTAGAAGGACAAGCGCCCAAAAACATTCAGTACTTC. Translation gives CASSLEGQAPKNIQYF.

This rearrangement joins TRBV30 to TRBJ1-4, with D possibly matching TRBD1 (5 bases). Germline V gene data show CDR1 as GTSNPN and CDR2 as SVGIG (reference sequence). CDR3 size: 13 residues. V was clipped by 0 bases and J by 5 bases, with 7 bases between them. Here the CDR3 reads CAWSVTGNEKLFF. The CDR3, as DNA: TGTGCCTGGAGTGTAACAGGAAATGAAAAACTGTTTTTT. The entire variable domain, with the rest obtained from reference TRBV30 and TRBJ1-4, is as follows: SQTIHQWPATLVQPVGSPLSLECTVEGTSNPNLYWYRQAAGRGLQLLFYSVGIGQISSEVPQNLSASRPQDRQFILSSKKLLLSDSGFYLCAWSVTGNEKLFFGSGTQLSVL.

The V call is TRBV4-1, the J call TRBJ2-7, with a possible D match to TRBD1 (5 bases). Germline-derived CDR1 and CDR2 are MGHRA and YSYEKL. The CDR3 is 14 residues long. Between the trimmed V and J ends, which lost 3 bases and 5 bases, there was a span of 14 bases. This chain's CDR3 is CASSQVGQGHEQYF. The CDR3, as DNA: TGCGCCAGCAGCCAGGTGGGGCAGGGCCACGAGCAGTACTTC.

This chain uses TRBV20-1 with TRBJ2-7, with D maybe TRBD2 (5 bases). Trimming removed 3 bases at V and 5 bases at J, with 14 bases between. The CDR3 runs 13 residues. Germline values: CDR1 DFQATT, CDR2 SNEGSKA (reference sequence). The CDR3 DNA sequence: TGCAGTGCTAGTCAGCGGCTGGGAAACGAGCAGTACTTC. Translated: CSASQRLGNEQYF.

The chain combines TRBV11-3 with TRBJ2-3; a possible D gene is TRBD1 (5 bases). The V and J ends lost 1 base and 4 bases respectively, with 15 bases between them. CDR1 and CDR2 from the germline V gene are SGHNT and YENEEA. The CDR3 has 16 residues. The DNA for the CDR3 is TGTGCCAGCAGCTTAGGGCTGGTGCAGGGTTCAGATACGCAGTATTTT. Translated: CASSLGLVQGSDTQYF.

The genes are TRBV19 and TRBJ1-5; 7 positions match TRBD1. Germline V gene lookup returns CDR1 LNHDA and CDR2 SQIVND (reference sequence). Losses at the gene ends were 1 base for V and 3 bases for J; bases not matched to a gene: 9. This CDR3 has 17 residues. DNA for the CDR3: TGTGCCAGTAGTATAGGGGGGGTGACAGGGTTCAATCAGCCCCAGCATTTT. Amino acids: CASSIGGVTGFNQPQHF.

The rearrangement joins TRBV2 to TRBJ2-3; 7 nucleotides align to TRBD2. There are 15 residues in the CDR3. Germline-derived CDR1 and CDR2 are SNHLY and FYNNEI. V trimming: 4 bases; J trimming: 1 base; junction bases outside the gene matches: 5. Written as DNA, the CDR3 is TGTGCCAGCAGTGGTTTGGGAGGGGGCACAGATACGCAGTATTTT. Encoded protein: CASSGLGGGTDTQYF.

V and J are TRBV30 and TRBJ2-2; the D gene is possibly TRBD1 (5 bases). V was pared by 3 bases and J by 4 bases, with 18 bases between. This CDR3 has 16 residues. Germline V gene sequence: CDR1 GTSNPN, CDR2 SVGIG (reference sequence). CDR3 bases: TGTGCCTGGAGCCCACTTCGGCCAGGGCCCACCGGGGAGCTGTTTTTT. Amino acid sequence: CAWSPLRPGPTGELFF.

V is TRBV5-6 and J is TRBJ1-4; D is undetermined. Trimming stripped 4 bases from V and 7 bases from J, with 23 bases between. The CDR3 loop spans 17 amino acids. The V gene's germline CDR1 is SGHDT and CDR2 YYEEEE. The CDR3 bases are TGTGCCAGCAGCCCTTGGTGGGAGCCAAGGGTGAGTGAAAAACTGTTTTTT. It yields the protein CASSPWWEPRVSEKLFF.

The chain joins TRBV5-4 to TRBJ1-1; no reliable D call. The V and J ends lost 6 bases and 1 base respectively, with 13 bases between them. CDR3 length: 14 amino acids. Germline V gives CDR1 SGHNT, CDR2 YYREEE (reference sequence). DNA for the CDR3: TGTGCCAGCAACTTAAATTCGGGGAACACTGAAGCTTTCTTT. Translating gives CASNLNSGNTEAFF. Using reference TRBV5-4 and TRBJ1-1 for the parts outside the CDR3, the full variable domain is ETGVTQSPTHLIKTRGQQVTLRCSSQSGHNTVSWYQQALGQGPQFIFQYYREEENGRGNFPPRFSGLQFPNYSSELNVNALELDDSALYLCASNLNSGNTEAFFGQGTRLTVV.

The chain has TRBV19 and TRBJ1-2; TRBD1 might be the D (6 bases). The V end was cut by 3 bases, the J end by 10 bases, with 15 bases between. Per the germline V gene, CDR1 is LNHDA and CDR2 is SQIVND (reference sequence). The CDR3 runs 13 residues. CDR3 protein: CASSMDSLGVYTF. CDR3 nucleotides: TGTGCCAGTAGTATGGACAGCTTAGGTGTCTACACCTTC.